This TCR beta chain was identified in a study of blood T cell repertoires in COVID-19. The overall study: Some COVID-19 samples were acute and others convalescent; all came from the United States, Italy and Spain. Nucleic acid was either cDNA or gDNA, and it came from T cells, B-cell-depleted T cells, or PBMCs.

Original processing methods: Using reference gene primer amplification, nucleated cell counts were estimated. The method was immunoSEQ multiplex PCR; TCRdb's version includes in-frame clones alone and lacks a portion of them. Clonal size and the V and J genes are those of that table, whereas D and trimming came from the DNA. The sample holds fewer than 40,000 clones; approximately 85% are singletons and the top ten take approximately 8.9%. CDR1 and CDR2 from the germline V gene are SGHRS and YFSETQ. This CDR3 has 12 residues. The V end lost 5 bases, the J end lost 4 bases, and 9 bases lay between the germline ends.

This TCR was recovered from a human donor in a cohort sampled during active COVID-19. The rearrangement uses TRBV5-1 and TRBJ1-1; D is perhaps TRBD1 (5 bases). Material: peripheral blood. DNA for the CDR3: TGCGCCAGCAGGCAGGGTTTCACTGAAGCTTTCTTT. Translated, it gives CASRQGFTEAFF.